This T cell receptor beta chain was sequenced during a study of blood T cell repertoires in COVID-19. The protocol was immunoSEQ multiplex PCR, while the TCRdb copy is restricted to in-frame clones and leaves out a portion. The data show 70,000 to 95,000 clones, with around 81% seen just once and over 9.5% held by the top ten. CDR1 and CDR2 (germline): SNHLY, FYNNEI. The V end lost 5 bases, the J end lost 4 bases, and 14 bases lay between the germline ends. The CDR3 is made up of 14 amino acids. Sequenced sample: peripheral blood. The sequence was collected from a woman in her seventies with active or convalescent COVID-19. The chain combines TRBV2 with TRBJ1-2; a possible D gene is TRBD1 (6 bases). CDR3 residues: CASSYTGQTYGYTF. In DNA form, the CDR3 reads TGTGCCAGCAGTTATACAGGACAGACCTATGGCTACACCTTC.